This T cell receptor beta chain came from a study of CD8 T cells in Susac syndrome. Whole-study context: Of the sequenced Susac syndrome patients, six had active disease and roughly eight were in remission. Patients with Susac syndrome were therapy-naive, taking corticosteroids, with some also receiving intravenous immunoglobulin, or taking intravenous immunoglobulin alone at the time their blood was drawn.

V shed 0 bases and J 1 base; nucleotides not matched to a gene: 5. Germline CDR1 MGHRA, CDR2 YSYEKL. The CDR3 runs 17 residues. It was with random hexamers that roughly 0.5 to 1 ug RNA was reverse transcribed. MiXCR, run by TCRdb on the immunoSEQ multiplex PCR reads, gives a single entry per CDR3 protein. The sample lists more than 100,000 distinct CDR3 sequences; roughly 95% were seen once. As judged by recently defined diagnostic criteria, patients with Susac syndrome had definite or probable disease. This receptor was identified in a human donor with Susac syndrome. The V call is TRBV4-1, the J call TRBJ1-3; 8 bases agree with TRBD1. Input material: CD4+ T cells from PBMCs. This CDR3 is CASSQDGQGMSGNTIYF. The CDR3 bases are TGCGCCAGCAGCCAAGACGGACAGGGCATGTCTGGAAACACCATATATTTT.